What follows describes a single T cell receptor beta chain. The data were obtained in a study of healthy donors' naive CD4 and CD8 T cells. CD4+CD8-CD45RO-CD45RA+ cells were naive CD4+; CD8+CD4-CD45RA+CD27bright cells were naive CD8+. A linear amplification protocol produced the TCR libraries from 500 ng of total RNA. MiXCR, applied by TCRdb to the reads, yields one record per CDR3 protein. Found here are 150,000 to 200,000 distinct CDR3 sequences, around three quarters of them singletons; the top ten hold roughly 2.4%. The CDR3 is made up of 15 amino acids. V was pared by 6 bases and J by 8 bases, with 13 bases of the junction left unmatched. Germline-derived CDR1 and CDR2 are MRHNA and SNTAGT.

The V and J genes are TRBV6-4 and TRBJ2-1, with 7 bases aligning to TRBD2. The sample was naive CD4+ and CD8+ T cells sorted from blood, pooled from several donors. The sequence was collected from a pool of human donors in good health; the sample pools cells from several healthy donors. The CDR3, as DNA: TGTGCCAGCAGCCCAGGACTAGTTGGTGAATATGAGCAGTTCTTC. It translates to CASSPGLVGEYEQFF.